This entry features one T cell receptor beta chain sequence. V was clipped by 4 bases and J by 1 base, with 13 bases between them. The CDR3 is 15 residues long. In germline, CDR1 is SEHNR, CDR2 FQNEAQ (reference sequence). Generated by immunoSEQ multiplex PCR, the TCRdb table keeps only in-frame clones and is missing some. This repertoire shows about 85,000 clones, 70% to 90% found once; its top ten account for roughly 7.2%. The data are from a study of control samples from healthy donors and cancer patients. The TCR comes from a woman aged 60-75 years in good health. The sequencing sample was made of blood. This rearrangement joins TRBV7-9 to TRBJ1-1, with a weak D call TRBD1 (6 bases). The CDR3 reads CASSWDGQPNTEAFF. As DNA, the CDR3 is TGTGCCAGCAGCTGGGATGGACAGCCGAACACTGAAGCTTTCTTT. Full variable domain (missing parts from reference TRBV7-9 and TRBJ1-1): DTGVSQNPRHKITKRGQNVTFRCDPISEHNRLYWYRQTLGQGPEFLTYFQNEAQLEKSRLLSDRFSAERPKGSFSTLEIQRTEQGDSAMYLCASSWDGQPNTEAFFGQGTRLTVV.